Listed below are T cell receptor beta chains from one sample, sequenced in a study of blood T cell repertoires in COVID-19. TCRdb's table, derived via immunoSEQ multiplex PCR, lists solely in-frame clones and lacks some. The sample records about 180,000 clones, 75% to 85% being singletons. Material for sequencing was PBMCs or T cells enriched from blood (not recorded which). Every receptor here comes from a man between 45 and 60 years old who had recovered from COVID-19. The CDR3 runs from the conserved cysteine through the conserved F or W. The D gene is left open where the match is weak.

j_gene | len | v_gene | d_gene | CDR3aa | CDR3nt
TRBJ2-1 | 15 | TRBV15 | NA | CATSGGLSSYNEQFF | TGTGCCACCAGCGGGGGACTTAGCTCCTACAATGAGCAGTTCTTC
TRBJ2-7 | 15 | TRBV3-1/TRBV3-2 | TRBD1 | CASSLGGTGVYEQYF | TGTGCCAGCAGCCTAGGAGGGACAGGGGTTTACGAGCAGTACTTC
TRBJ2-3 | 16 | TRBV4-1 | TRBD1 | CASSQEGDRGTDTQYF | TGCGCCAGCAGCCAAGAGGGAGACAGGGGCACAGATACGCAGTATTTT
TRBJ2-3 | 16 | TRBV18 | TRBD2 | CASSPPLAGGSDTQYF | TGTGCCAGCTCACCACCACTAGCGGGGGGCTCAGATACGCAGTATTTT
TRBJ1-1 | 15 | TRBV7-6 | NA | CASSLSSGMNTEAFF | TGTGCCAGCAGCTTATCGTCGGGGATGAACACTGAAGCTTTCTTT
TRBJ1-1 | 11 | TRBV6-1 | NA | CASSERTEAFF | TGTGCCAGCAGTGAGCGGACTGAAGCTTTCTTT
TRBJ2-7 | 11 | TRBV10-3 | TRBD2 | CAISGGYEQYF | TGTGCCATCTCGGGGGGCTACGAGCAGTACTTC
TRBJ2-1 | 17 | TRBV4-1 | TRBD2 | CASSQESTSGGANEQFF | TGCGCCAGCAGCCAAGAATCTACTAGCGGGGGGGCCAATGAGCAGTTCTTC
TRBJ1-6 | 15 | TRBV7-3 | TRBD1 | CASSRDSLVNSPLHF | TGTGCCAGCAGCCGGGACAGCTTGGTCAATTCACCCCTCCACTTT
TRBJ1-4 | 16 | TRBV7-2 | NA | CASSLGAGTTNEKLFF | TGTGCCAGCAGCTTAGGGGCAGGGACAACTAATGAAAAACTGTTTTTT
TRBJ1-5 | 16 | TRBV19 | TRBD1 | CASSISQGAGNQPQHF | TGTGCCAGTAGTATCAGTCAGGGGGCAGGCAATCAGCCCCAGCATTTT
TRBJ1-5 | 15 | TRBV18 | TRBD1 | CASPRQGGFNQPQHF | TGTGCCAGCCCGCGACAGGGGGGGTTTAATCAGCCCCAGCATTTT
TRBJ1-1 | 15 | TRBV2 | TRBD1 | CASSPGQGGNTEAFF | TGTGCCAGCAGTCCCGGACAGGGGGGGAACACTGAAGCTTTCTTT
TRBJ1-2 | 11 | TRBV20-1 | NA | CSASPPYGYTF | TGCAGTGCTAGCCCCCCATATGGCTACACCTTC
TRBJ2-7 | 14 | TRBV6-2/TRBV6-3 | TRBD2 | CASSYLAGADEQYF | TGTGCCAGCAGTTATTTAGCGGGGGCCGACGAGCAGTACTTC
TRBJ1-1 | 12 | TRBV18 | TRBD1 | CASSVLTGDAFF | TGTGCCAGCTCCGTACTGACAGGGGATGCTTTCTTT
TRBJ2-3 | 15 | TRBV11-2 | TRBD2 | CASSLVAGGLDTQYF | TGTGCCAGCAGCTTAGTGGCGGGGGGGCTTGATACGCAGTATTTT